One and the same sample provided the 22 T cell receptor beta chains below, sequenced in a study of neurological immune-mediated disorders (dated by TCRdb to between 2019 and 2020). Library preparation used 5' RACE. The instrument was an Illumina HiSeq 2500. TCRdb's own reprocessing of the public reads used fastp at Q25 and MiXCR and kept productive beta chains. CDR3 protein duplicates are merged, each entry listing the most common genes and DNA. The sample table shows about 22,000 distinct CDR3 sequences, and over 5% are seen once. The ten largest clonotypes hold less than 50% of the sample. Sequenced input: CD8+ T cells from blood. These receptors were obtained from a man aged 18 to 29 in good health.

CDR3 DNA sequence: TGTGCCAGCAGTTACTCGAAACAGGTGATCACCGGGGAGCTGTTTTTT. Translating it yields CASSYSKQVITGELFF. The chain has TRBV6-5 and TRBJ2-2; the D gene is possibly TRBD1 (5 bases). This CDR3 has 16 amino acids. Trimming left V 0 bases short and J 4 bases short, with 12 bases between. Per the germline V gene, CDR1 is MNHEY and CDR2 is SVGAGI.

The table lists this clonotype with many counts. This chain uses TRBV29-1 with TRBJ1-2, with TRBD1 matching 7 bases. J gave up 0 bases and V 4 bases, and 11 bases lay outside the gene matches. Germline assignment: CDR1 SQVTM and CDR2 ANQGSEA. This CDR3 has 16 residues. The CDR3 spells CSVADRAGMANYGYTF. In DNA, the CDR3 is TGCAGCGTTGCCGACAGGGCGGGTATGGCTAACTATGGCTACACCTTC.

This clonotype has just one count. This chain joins TRBV10-3 and TRBJ2-1; D possibly corresponds to TRBD2 (6 bases). V was trimmed by 2 bases and J by 10 bases, leaving 9 bases between them. This CDR3 contains 12 residues. Germline CDR1 ENHRY, CDR2 SYGVKD. The CDR3 DNA reads TGTGCCATCAGTGAGGGGGGACTGGAGCAGTTCTTC. Translation gives CAISEGGLEQFF.

This clonotype was detected many times. The rearrangement links TRBV20-1 to TRBJ1-5, with 8 bases that match TRBD1. From germline, CDR1 is DFQATT and CDR2 SNEGSKA (reference sequence). After removal of 1 base from V and 2 bases from J, the junction contained 7 bases not matched to a gene. CDR3 length: 16 amino acids. CDR3 region: CSARALGQGRNQPQHF. DNA of the CDR3: TGCAGTGCTAGAGCCCTAGGACAGGGTCGCAATCAGCCCCAGCATTTT.

This clonotype showed up many times. This chain connects TRBV27 to TRBJ2-7; 11 positions match TRBD2. Germline CDR1 and CDR2: MNHEY and SMNVEV (reference sequence). This CDR3 is built from 14 residues. J gave up 3 bases and V 6 bases, and 4 bases lay outside the gene matches. CDR3: CASRLAGGIYEQYF. CDR3 DNA: TGTGCCAGCAGGCTAGCGGGGGGAATCTACGAGCAGTACTTC.

There are many counts of this clonotype. The chain combines TRBV4-3 with TRBJ1-3; D not resolved. V was trimmed by 0 bases and J by 0 bases, leaving 9 bases between them. Germline CDR1 is LGHNA and CDR2 is YSLEER. The length of the CDR3 is 16 residues. CDR3 sequence: CASSQDRTYSGNTIYF. CDR3 DNA sequence: TGCGCCAGCAGCCAAGACAGGACCTACTCTGGAAACACCATATATTTT.

This clonotype was counted ten times or more. V is TRBV29-1 and J is TRBJ1-2, with D possibly TRBD1 on 5 matching bases. V gave up 2 bases and J gave up 0 bases, with 10 bases separating them. Germline V gives CDR1 SQVTM, CDR2 ANQGSEA. The CDR3 consists of 14 residues. CDR3 protein: CSVERQRTNYGYTF. CDR3 bases: TGCAGCGTTGAAAGACAGCGCACTAACTATGGCTACACCTTC.

This clonotype was observed at least ten times. The chain employs TRBV29-1 and TRBJ2-7; a possible D gene is TRBD2 (5 bases). The V gene's germline CDR1 is SQVTM and CDR2 ANQGSEA. This CDR3 has 17 amino acids. Trimming took 4 bases from V and 1 from J, leaving 23 bases between them. The CDR3 nucleotides read TGCAGCGTTGCCAGCCCCGTCGGAGGAGAAGGTTCCTACGAGCAGTACTTC. Its protein is CSVASPVGGEGSYEQYF.

This chain joins TRBV29-1 and TRBJ2-1, with 9 bases identical to TRBD2. CDR3 length: 13 residues. The germline V gene has CDR1 SQVTM and CDR2 ANQGSEA. The J segment lost 6 bases and the V segment lost 8 bases, leaving 8 bases of the junction unmatched. In DNA form, the CDR3 reads TGCAGCCCTGAAGTAGCGGGAGCCAATGAGCAGTTCTTC. Amino acid sequence: CSPEVAGANEQFF.

This clonotype came up many times. The chain joins TRBV27 to TRBJ2-6, with D uncertain. The germline V gene encodes CDR1 MNHEY and CDR2 SMNVEV (reference sequence). The V gene lost 5 bases and the J gene lost 4 bases, with 9 bases spanning the gap. CDR3 length: 14 amino acids. The CDR3 region is CASSEVPGANVLTF. In nucleotides, the CDR3 is TGTGCCAGCAGTGAGGTCCCCGGGGCCAACGTCCTGACTTTC.

This clonotype came up many times. The chain recombines TRBV29-1 with TRBJ2-7; TRBD1 is a possible D gene (5 bases). V was shortened by 4 bases and J by 0 bases, with 10 bases between the two germline ends. The CDR3 length is 13 residues. Germline V lookup: CDR1 SQVTM, CDR2 ANQGSEA. The CDR3 nucleotides are TGCAGCGTTGTTACAGGCAGCTCCTACGAGCAGTACTTC. Translation gives CSVVTGSSYEQYF.

This clonotype was recorded many times. The chain recombines TRBV29-1 with TRBJ1-5, with D perhaps TRBD1 (5 bases). CDR1 is SQVTM, CDR2 ANQGSEA, per germline. The CDR3 totals 13 residues. Between the trimmed V and J ends, which lost 8 bases and 6 bases, there was a span of 17 bases. The CDR3 DNA reads TGCAGCTTCTCTGGGGGGTTAGGTCAGCCCCAGCATTTT. Its translation is CSFSGGLGQPQHF.

This clonotype was seen ten or more times. A much larger clone lies a single base off, so this may be a read error. The V call is TRBV12-3 or TRBV12-4, the J call TRBJ2-3, with D tentatively TRBD1 (5 bases). The CDR3 sequence is 13 residues long. CDR3 amino acids: CASSRAITDTQCF. CDR3 nucleotides: TGTGCCAGCAGCAGGGCGATCACAGATACGCAGTGTTTT.

There are many counts of this clonotype. The chain is built from TRBV7-9 and TRBJ2-7; D possibly corresponds to TRBD2 (5 bases). Trimming removed 5 bases from V and 6 bases from J, with 11 bases in between. The length of the CDR3 is 12 residues. Germline loops: CDR1 SEHNR, CDR2 FQNEAQ (reference sequence). The CDR3 DNA is TGTGCCAGCAGCGCACCCGGGGTCGAGCAGTACTTC. Translating it yields CASSAPGVEQYF.

There are many counts of this clonotype. This sequence joins TRBV7-9 and TRBJ2-7, with D maybe TRBD2 (6 bases). V lost 6 bases and J 4 bases, leaving 19 bases between the germline ends. The CDR3 consists of 15 residues. Germline CDR1 and CDR2: SEHNR and FQNEAQ (reference sequence). CDR3 residues: CASRGPGVRGYEQYF. CDR3 nucleotide sequence: TGTGCCAGCAGGGGGCCGGGGGTCCGGGGATACGAGCAGTACTTC.

This clonotype has a count of ten or more. The chain is built from TRBV3-1 and TRBJ2-5; no clear D gene. The CDR3 covers 16 residues. Germline assignment: CDR1 LGHDT and CDR2 YNNKEL (reference sequence). The V end lost 5 bases, the J end lost 2 bases, and 18 bases lay between the germline ends. The CDR3, as DNA: TGTGCCAGCAGCACCGTAGTTTCTGGCGGACAAGAGACCCAGTACTTC. It specifies CASSTVVSGGQETQYF.

This clonotype was observed a few times. The CDR3 does not close with the conserved phenylalanine or tryptophan, likely indicating a read error. This chain uses TRBV2 with TRBJ1-1; D remains ambiguous. The CDR3 sequence is 12 residues long. The germline V and J ends were trimmed by 5 bases and 1 base, with 5 bases remaining between them. Germline loops: CDR1 SNHLY, CDR2 FYNNEI. CDR3 sequence reads: CASSPENTEAFS. In DNA form, the CDR3 reads TGTGCCAGCAGTCCGGAGAACACTGAAGCTTTCTCT.

This clonotype has at least ten counts. The V and J genes are TRBV7-9 and TRBJ2-5; TRBD2 matches 7 bases. This CDR3 is built from 14 residues. Unmatched junction bases numbered 6, after V lost 7 bases and J lost 1 base. From germline, CDR1 is SEHNR and CDR2 FQNEAQ (reference sequence). The CDR3 loop reads CASTDGGGQETQYF. CDR3 DNA sequence: TGTGCCAGCACCGATGGCGGGGGCCAAGAGACCCAGTACTTC.

This clonotype was picked up many times. The rearrangement joins TRBV11-2 to TRBJ2-4; D perhaps matches TRBD2 (6 bases). V was clipped by 3 bases and J by 6 bases, with 15 bases between them. This CDR3 is built from 15 residues. The germline V gene encodes CDR1 SGHAT and CDR2 FQNNGV. The CDR3 DNA reads TGTGCCAGCAGCTTCTTTGCTAGCGAGGGAAACATTCAGTACTTC. Protein: CASSFFASEGNIQYF. Using reference TRBV11-2 and TRBJ2-4 for the parts outside the CDR3, the full variable domain is EAGVAQSPRYKIIEKRQSVAFWCNPISGHATLYWYQQILGQGPKLLIQFQNNGVVDDSQLPKDRFSAERLKGVDSTLKIQPAKLEDSAVYLCASSFFASEGNIQYFGAGTRLSVL.

There are many counts of this clonotype. The rearrangement links TRBV12-3 or TRBV12-4 to TRBJ2-1, with TRBD2 identical over 7 bases. The CDR3 is 12 amino acids. With 8 bases clipped from V and 10 bases from J, the junction kept 8 bases outside the gene matches. This chain's CDR3 is CASVVGGKEQFF. For the CDR3, the DNA is TGTGCCAGCGTCGTGGGGGGGAAGGAGCAGTTCTTC.

This clonotype occurred many times. V and J are TRBV12-3 or TRBV12-4 and TRBJ2-7; 10 bases match TRBD2. V was clipped by 7 bases and J by 2 bases; unmatched bases: 8. The CDR3 length is 15 residues. DNA for the CDR3: TGTGCCAGCACCAACCAAGCGGGGGGGCCCTACGAGCAGTACTTC. Translating gives CASTNQAGGPYEQYF.

This clonotype was counted at least ten times. The chain employs TRBV6-5 and TRBJ1-2; D call uncertain. The germline gives CDR1 MNHEY, CDR2 SVGAGI. Trimming took off 2 bases at V and 7 bases at J, with 14 bases between the two ends. The length of the CDR3 is 14 residues. The CDR3 protein is CASSYRVESRGYTF. The CDR3 bases are TGTGCCAGCAGTTACAGGGTCGAGTCTCGTGGCTACACCTTC.